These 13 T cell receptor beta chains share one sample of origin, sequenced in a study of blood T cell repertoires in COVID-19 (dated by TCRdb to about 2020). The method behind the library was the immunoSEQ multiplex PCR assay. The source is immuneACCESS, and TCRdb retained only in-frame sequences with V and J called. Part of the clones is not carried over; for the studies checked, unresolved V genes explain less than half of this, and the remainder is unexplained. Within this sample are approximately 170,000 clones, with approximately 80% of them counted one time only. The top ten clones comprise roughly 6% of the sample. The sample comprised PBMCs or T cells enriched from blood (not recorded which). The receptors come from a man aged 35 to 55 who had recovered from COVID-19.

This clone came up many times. CDR3 bases: TGTGCCAGCAGTGACGGCAGGGGGCTTGGTGAAGCTTTCTTT. Encoded protein: CASSDGRGLGEAFF. The chain uses TRBV6-1 and TRBJ1-1; TRBD1 aligns across 8 bases. This CDR3 is built from 14 residues. After removal of 3 bases from V and 7 bases from J, the junction contained 7 bases not matched to a gene. Germline V gene data show CDR1 as MNHNS and CDR2 as SASEGT.

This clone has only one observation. The CDR3 DNA reads as TGTGCCAGCCGGCAGGGTGGTAATGAAAAACTGTTTTTT. This sequence encodes CASRQGGNEKLFF. This chain links TRBV6-6 with TRBJ1-4; possibly TRBD1 for D (5 bases). V lost 8 bases and J 4 bases, leaving 11 bases between the germline ends. Germline V lookup: CDR1 MNHNY, CDR2 SVGAGI (reference sequence). This CDR3 has 13 amino acids.

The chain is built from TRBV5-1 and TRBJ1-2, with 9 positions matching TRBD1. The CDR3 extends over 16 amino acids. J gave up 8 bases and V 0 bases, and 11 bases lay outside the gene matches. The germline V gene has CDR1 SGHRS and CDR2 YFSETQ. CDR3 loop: CASSLGDTGGARGYTF. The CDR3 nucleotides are TGCGCCAGCAGCTTGGGGGACACAGGGGGCGCGAGGGGCTACACCTTC.

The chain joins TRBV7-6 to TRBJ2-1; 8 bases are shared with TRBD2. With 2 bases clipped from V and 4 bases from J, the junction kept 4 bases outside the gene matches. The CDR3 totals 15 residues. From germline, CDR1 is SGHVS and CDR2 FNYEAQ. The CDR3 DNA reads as TGTGCCAGCAGCTTAATCGGGGGGGGTTACAATGAGCAGTTCTTC. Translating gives CASSLIGGGYNEQFF.

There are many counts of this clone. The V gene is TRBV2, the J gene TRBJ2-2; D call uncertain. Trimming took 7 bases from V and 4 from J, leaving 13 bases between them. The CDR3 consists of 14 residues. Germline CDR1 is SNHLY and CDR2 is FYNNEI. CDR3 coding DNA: TGTGCCAGCACCCAAACCGGCGGCACCGGGGAGCTGTTTTTT. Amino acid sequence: CASTQTGGTGELFF.

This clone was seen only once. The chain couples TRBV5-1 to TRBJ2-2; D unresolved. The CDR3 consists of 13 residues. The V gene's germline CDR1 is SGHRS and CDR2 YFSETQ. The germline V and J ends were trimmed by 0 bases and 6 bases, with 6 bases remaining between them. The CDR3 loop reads CASSLGEPGELFF. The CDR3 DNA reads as TGCGCCAGCAGCTTGGGTGAGCCCGGGGAGCTGTTTTTT. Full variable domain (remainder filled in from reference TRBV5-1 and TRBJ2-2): KAGVTQTPRYLIKTRGQQVTLSCSPISGHRSVSWYQQTPGQGLQFLFEYFSETQRNKGNFPGRFSGRQFSNSRSEMNVSTLELGDSALYLCASSLGEPGELFFGEGSRLTVL.

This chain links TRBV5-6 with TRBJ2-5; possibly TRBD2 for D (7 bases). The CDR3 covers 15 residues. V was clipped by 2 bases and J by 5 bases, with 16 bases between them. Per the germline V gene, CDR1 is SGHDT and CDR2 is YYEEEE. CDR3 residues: CASSFGTGRGETQYF. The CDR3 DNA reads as TGTGCCAGCAGCTTCGGAACAGGGCGGGGGGAGACCCAGTACTTC.

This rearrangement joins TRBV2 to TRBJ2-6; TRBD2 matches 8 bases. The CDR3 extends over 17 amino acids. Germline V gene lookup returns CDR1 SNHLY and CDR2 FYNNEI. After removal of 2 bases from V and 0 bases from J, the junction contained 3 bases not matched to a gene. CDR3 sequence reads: CASSEQLAGSGANVLTF. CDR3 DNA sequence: TGTGCCAGCAGTGAACAGCTAGCGGGCTCTGGGGCCAACGTCCTGACTTTC.

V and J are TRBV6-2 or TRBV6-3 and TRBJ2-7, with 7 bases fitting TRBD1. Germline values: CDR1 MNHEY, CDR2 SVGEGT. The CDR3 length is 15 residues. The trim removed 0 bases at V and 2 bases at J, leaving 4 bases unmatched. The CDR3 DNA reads TGTGCCAGCAGTTACTCCGGGACAGAGCCCTACGAGCAGTACGTC. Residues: CASSYSGTEPYEQYV.

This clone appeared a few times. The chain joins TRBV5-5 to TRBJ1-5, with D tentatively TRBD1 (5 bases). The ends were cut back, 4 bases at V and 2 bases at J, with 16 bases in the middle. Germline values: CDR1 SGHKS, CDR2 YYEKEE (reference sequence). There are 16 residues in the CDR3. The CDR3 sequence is CASSRGPPGGNQPQHF. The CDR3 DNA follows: TGTGCCAGCAGCCGTGGACCCCCGGGGGGCAATCAGCCCCAGCATTTT.

As DNA, the CDR3 is TGCAGTGCTAGTATCCTAGCGGGAATAGAGACCCAGTACTTC. This sequence encodes CSASILAGIETQYF. This sequence joins TRBV20-1 and TRBJ2-5, with 9 bases identical to TRBD2. CDR1 is DFQATT and CDR2 is SNEGSKA in the germline V gene (reference sequence). CDR3 size: 14 residues. V shed 3 bases, J shed 4 bases, and the junction held 6 bases outside the gene matches.

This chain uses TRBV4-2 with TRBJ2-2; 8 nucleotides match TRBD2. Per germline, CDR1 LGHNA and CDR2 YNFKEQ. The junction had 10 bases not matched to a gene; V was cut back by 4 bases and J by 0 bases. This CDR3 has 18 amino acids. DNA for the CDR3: TGTGCCAGCAGCCCCACGTTCAGCGGGGGCGCGAACACCGGGGAGCTGTTTTTT. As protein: CASSPTFSGGANTGELFF.

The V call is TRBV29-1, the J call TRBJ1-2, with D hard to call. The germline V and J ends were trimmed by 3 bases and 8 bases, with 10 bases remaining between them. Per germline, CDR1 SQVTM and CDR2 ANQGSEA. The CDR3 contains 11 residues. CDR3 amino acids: CSVETPGGYTF. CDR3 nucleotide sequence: TGCAGCGTTGAGACACCAGGAGGCTACACCTTC.